A single sample is the source of the 14 T cell receptor beta chains below, sequenced in a study of blood T cell repertoires in COVID-19. Repertoires were generated with immunoSEQ multiplex PCR, while TCRdb's copy carries only in-frame clones and drops some. The sample records fewer than 450,000 clones, roughly 88% being singletons. Source material: peripheral blood. These receptors all come from a woman aged 45-65 years with COVID-19, enrolled during active disease.

This clone was seen a few times. The rearrangement uses TRBV19 and TRBJ1-2; 7 bases are a match to TRBD1. The CDR3 spans 17 residues. The germline gives CDR1 LNHDA, CDR2 SQIVND (reference sequence). V dropped 3 bases and J dropped 0; count of bases not matched to a gene: 10. As DNA, the CDR3 is TGTGCCAGTAGTATGCCCAACTTACAGGGGACTAACTATGGCTACACCTTC. Translated: CASSMPNLQGTNYGYTF.

The chain carries TRBV6-6 and TRBJ2-3; 7 nucleotides agree with TRBD1. The CDR3 covers 13 residues. The germline V gene encodes CDR1 MNHNY and CDR2 SVGAGI (reference sequence). The V gene end was trimmed by 4 bases and the J gene end by 4 bases; junction bases not matched to a gene: 2. CDR3 in DNA: TGTGCCAGCAGTTCCGACAGGGCAGATACGCAGTATTTT. Its translation is CASSSDRADTQYF.

The chain links TRBV2 to TRBJ2-5; D is ambiguous. Trimming left V 5 bases short and J 4 bases short, with 11 bases between. CDR1 and CDR2 from the germline V gene are SNHLY and FYNNEI. This CDR3 has 13 amino acids. The CDR3 nucleotides read TGTGCCAGCAGTATCTTTCTAGTAGAGACCCAGTACTTC. Protein: CASSIFLVETQYF. Full variable domain (rest looked up from reference TRBV2 and TRBJ2-5): EPEVTQTPSHQVTQMGQEVILRCVPISNHLYFYWYRQILGQKVEFLVSFYNNEISEKSEIFDDQFSVERPDGSNFTLKIRSTKLEDSAMYFCASSIFLVETQYFGPGTRLLVL.

This clone was picked up a small number of times. The chain uses TRBV18 and TRBJ2-1, with 10 bases aligning to TRBD2. J lost 8 bases, V lost 8 bases, and 9 bases had no gene match. The germline gives CDR1 KGHSH, CDR2 LQKENI. CDR3 length: 14 residues. The CDR3 DNA reads TGTGCCAGCGATGGACTAGCGGATGAGTATGAGCAGTTCTTC. This sequence encodes CASDGLADEYEQFF.

The V gene is TRBV10-3, the J gene TRBJ1-2; D remains ambiguous. CDR3 length: 13 amino acids. Deletions cut 0 bases from V and 4 bases from J, with 6 bases between. Germline V CDR1 and CDR2: ENHRY, SYGVKD. CDR3 in amino acids: CAISESSSYGYTF. DNA for the CDR3: TGTGCCATCAGTGAGTCCTCCAGCTATGGCTACACCTTC.

This clone was observed once. The chain is built from TRBV6-5 and TRBJ2-7, with unresolved D. Trimming took 0 bases from V and 11 from J, leaving 11 bases between them. The CDR3 loop spans 12 amino acids. The germline V gene encodes CDR1 MNHEY and CDR2 SVGAGI. CDR3 in DNA: TGTGCCAGCAGTTACTCGATCGGGTTTAAGTACTTC. This encodes CASSYSIGFKYF.

This rearrangement joins TRBV2 to TRBJ1-1; 7 bases are shared with TRBD1. The CDR3 extends over 13 amino acids. Looked up from germline, CDR1 is SNHLY and CDR2 is FYNNEI. With V trimmed by 6 bases and J by 8 bases, 9 bases remained unmatched. The CDR3 loop reads CASSGQVAGEAFF. CDR3 in DNA: TGTGCCAGCAGCGGACAGGTAGCCGGGGAAGCTTTCTTT.

This clone was recorded many times. The chain carries TRBV7-9 and TRBJ2-7, with TRBD1 matching over 7 bases. The CDR3 extends over 13 amino acids. Unmatched junction bases numbered 8, after V lost 6 bases and J lost 6 bases. Germline CDR1 is SEHNR and CDR2 is FQNEAQ (reference sequence). The chain's CDR3 is CASSLRQGLEQYF. Here the CDR3 DNA reads TGTGCCAGCAGTCTGCGACAGGGCCTCGAGCAGTACTTC.

The genes are TRBV18 and TRBJ1-2; 7 positions agree with TRBD1. CDR1 KGHSH and CDR2 LQKENI come from the germline V gene. V lost 5 bases, J lost 3 bases, and 18 bases stayed unmatched. The CDR3 covers 18 residues. For the CDR3, the DNA is TGTGCCAGCTCATCTTACTACCGGGACAGCTTTACGGACTATGGCTACACCTTC. It yields the protein CASSSYYRDSFTDYGYTF. The full variable domain, completed using reference TRBV18 and TRBJ1-2, is NAGVMQNPRHLVRRRGQEARLRCSPMKGHSHVYWYRQLPEEGLKFMVYLQKENIIDESGMPKERFSAEFPKEGPSILRIQQVVRGDSAAYFCASSSYYRDSFTDYGYTFGSGTRLTVV.

The table lists this clone with a count of one. The chain links TRBV6-6 to TRBJ1-2; D unresolved. The germline V gene has CDR1 MNHNY and CDR2 SVGAGI (reference sequence). This CDR3 contains 11 residues. Trimming pared 10 bases from V and 4 bases from J, leaving 10 bases between. The DNA for the CDR3 is TGTGCCACCTCCTTTTCCTATGGCTACACCTTC. Translated: CATSFSYGYTF.

V gene TRBV5-1 combines with J gene TRBJ1-1, with unresolved D. Germline-derived CDR1 and CDR2 are SGHRS and YFSETQ. There are 15 residues in the CDR3. The V gene lost 3 bases and the J gene lost 0 bases, with 12 bases spanning the gap. CDR3 coding DNA: TGCGCCAGCAGCTCTTCCCCGGGAGTGAACACTGAAGCTTTCTTT. The encoded protein is CASSSSPGVNTEAFF.

The chain has TRBV7-7 and TRBJ2-1; 7 positions agree with TRBD2. The CDR3 has 18 amino acids. The germline CDR1 and CDR2 sequences are SSHAT and FNYEAQ (reference sequence). Trimming removed 2 bases from V and 6 bases from J; junction bases left unmatched: 16. This chain's CDR3 is CASSLSPSGPGKGNEQFF. The CDR3 nucleotides are TGTGCCAGCAGCTTAAGCCCTAGCGGTCCCGGGAAAGGCAATGAGCAGTTCTTC.

The chain joins TRBV7-2 to TRBJ1-2; D is unresolved. The germline gives CDR1 SGHTA, CDR2 FQGNSA. Trimming removed 5 bases from V and 4 bases from J, with 14 bases in between. The CDR3 is 14 residues long. CDR3 in amino acids: CASSLGVQTYGYTF. CDR3 in DNA: TGTGCCAGCAGCCTAGGCGTCCAAACCTATGGCTACACCTTC.

The rearrangement links TRBV6-5 to TRBJ1-1; 8 bases are a match to TRBD1. The trim removed 4 bases at V and 5 bases at J, leaving 9 bases unmatched. CDR3 length equals 15 residues. The V gene's germline CDR1 is MNHEY and CDR2 SVGAGI. The CDR3 loop reads CASSSYRGGRTEAFF. The CDR3 nucleotides are TGTGCCAGCAGTTCCTACAGGGGGGGAAGGACTGAAGCTTTCTTT.